One sample yielded the 20 T cell receptor beta chains listed below, sequenced in a study of Graves' ophthalmopathy and Graves' hyperthyroidism. Amplification of TCR beta CDR3 regions used RNA transcripts. The first-round RT-PCR employed HTBI primers together with the Qiagen OneStep RT-PCR kit. A multiplex PCR was then performed as the second round. One entry per CDR3 protein, called by TCRdb with MiXCR from the multiplex PCR reads. The table records just over 400,000 distinct CDR3 sequences, about 21% of them present only once. Sequencing used peripheral blood. The source is a young woman with stable Graves' hyperthyroidism.

This clonotype was seen at least ten times. This chain connects TRBV6-5 to TRBJ2-4, with 9 bases matching TRBD2. This CDR3 is 16 amino acids long. Germline assignment: CDR1 MNHEY and CDR2 SVGAGI. Losses at the gene ends were 5 bases for V and 0 bases for J; bases not matched to a gene: 5. CDR3: CASSTRLAVAKNIQYF. The CDR3 DNA is TGTGCCAGCAGTACTCGACTAGCGGTAGCCAAAAACATTCAGTACTTC.

This clonotype was counted many times. The CDR3 DNA reads as TGCGCCAGCAGCCCACCTAAGCCGGGGGAGACCCAGTACTTC. Its translation is CASSPPKPGETQYF. J is TRBJ2-5 and V is TRBV5-1, with a possible D match to TRBD2 (5 bases). This CDR3 spans 14 amino acids. Trimming stripped 4 bases from V and 5 bases from J, with 15 bases between. CDR1 and CDR2 (germline): SGHRS, YFSETQ.

This rearrangement joins TRBV28 to TRBJ2-7; 9 bases match TRBD2. This CDR3 has 16 amino acids. Trimming took 5 bases from V and 2 from J; bases not matched to a gene: 10. Germline V CDR1 and CDR2: MDHEN, SYDVKM. The CDR3 region is CASSVAGARGAYEQYF. The CDR3 bases are TGTGCCAGCAGTGTAGCGGGGGCCAGGGGGGCCTACGAGCAGTACTTC.

There are a few counts of this clonotype. With a much larger clone just one base away, this may be a read error. CDR3: CASSGGWPASGNTIYF. The CDR3 DNA reads as TGTGCCAGCAGTGGAGGTTGGCCAGCCTCTGGAAACACCATATATTTT. The chain is built from TRBV6-1 and TRBJ1-3; no firm D call. The ends were cut back, 4 bases at V and 0 bases at J, with 13 bases in the middle. CDR3 length equals 16 residues. The germline V gene encodes CDR1 MNHNS and CDR2 SASEGT.

This clonotype was counted at least ten times. The V gene is TRBV19, the J gene TRBJ2-5, with D possibly matching TRBD2 (5 bases). The V gene lost 3 bases and the J gene lost 3 bases, with 14 bases spanning the gap. This CDR3 contains 15 residues. The V gene's germline CDR1 is LNHDA and CDR2 SQIVND (reference sequence). As DNA, the CDR3 is TGTGCCAGTAGTATTACCCGGACTTTAGAAGAGACCCAGTACTTC. Translating gives CASSITRTLEETQYF. The full variable domain, completed using reference TRBV19 and TRBJ2-5, is DGGITQSPKYLFRKEGQNVTLSCEQNLNHDAMYWYRQDPGQGLRLIYYSQIVNDFQKGDIAEGYSVSREKKESFPLTVTSAQKNPTAFYLCASSITRTLEETQYFGPGTRLLVL.

This clonotype was seen at least ten times. This chain connects TRBV7-2 to TRBJ2-5; 9 positions agree with TRBD2. The V gene's germline CDR1 is SGHTA and CDR2 FQGNSA. The junction had 7 bases not matched to a gene; V was cut back by 5 bases and J by 3 bases. The CDR3 has 15 residues. In DNA, the CDR3 is TGTGCCAGCAGCCGCTCATCTAGCGGGGAAGAGACCCAGTACTTC. The encoded protein is CASSRSSSGEETQYF.

This clonotype was seen a few times. The rearrangement uses TRBV6-1 and TRBJ1-6; possibly TRBD1 for D (5 bases). V was pared by 6 bases and J by 7 bases, with 13 bases between. The CDR3 contains 14 residues. CDR1 is MNHNS and CDR2 is SASEGT in the germline V gene. The CDR3 bases are TGTGCCAGCAGGGACATACCCTGGAATTCACCCCTCCACTTT. Residues: CASRDIPWNSPLHF.

The table lists this clonotype with many counts. This chain links TRBV3-1 with TRBJ2-7; either TRBD1 or TRBD2 may supply D (5 bases each). Trimming took 0 bases from V and 3 from J, leaving 12 bases between them. The CDR3 sequence is 15 residues long. Looked up from germline, CDR1 is LGHDT and CDR2 is YNNKEL (reference sequence). The CDR3 is CASSQDIRGIYEQYF. In DNA form, the CDR3 reads TGTGCCAGCAGCCAAGATATCCGGGGCATCTACGAGCAGTACTTC.

This chain connects TRBV20-1 to TRBJ2-7; no firm D call. V dropped 8 bases and J dropped 0 bases, with 17 bases sitting between them. In germline, CDR1 is DFQATT, CDR2 SNEGSKA (reference sequence). The CDR3 totals 14 residues. The CDR3 sequence is CSLPGYDSSYEQYF. CDR3 DNA sequence: TGCAGTCTCCCGGGCTATGATAGCTCCTACGAGCAGTACTTC.

Remarks on this clonotype: A junction boundary mismatches the germline segment, possibly from a read error. The gene calls are TRBV5-1 and TRBJ1-1; no clear D gene. Germline CDR1 and CDR2: SGHRS and YFSETQ. The CDR3 length is 13 residues. The CDR3 sequence: CASSEGRGTEACF. The CDR3 region has the DNA TGCGCCAGCAGCGAGGGCCGCGGCACTGAAGCTTGCTTT.

The gene calls are TRBV5-1 and TRBJ2-5; 12 nucleotides line up with TRBD2. There are 17 residues in the CDR3. The ends lost 4 bases at V and 2 bases at J; junction bases unmatched: 9. Germline V gene data show CDR1 as SGHRS and CDR2 as YFSETQ. The CDR3 region is CASSKPGLAGRQETQYF. CDR3 DNA sequence: TGCGCCAGCAGCAAACCCGGACTAGCGGGGCGTCAAGAGACCCAGTACTTC.

J is TRBJ2-7 and V is TRBV12-3 or TRBV12-4; 7 nucleotides align to TRBD1. The CDR3 runs 15 residues. With 2 bases clipped from V and 6 bases from J, the junction kept 10 bases outside the gene matches. CDR3 protein: CASSLRVGTAGEQYF. The CDR3 DNA sequence: TGTGCCAGCAGTTTAAGGGTGGGGACAGCCGGCGAGCAGTACTTC.

This clonotype was detected many times. The CDR3 nucleotides read TGTGCCAGCAGTTGGACAGGATGGGACCAAGAGACCCAGTACTTC. Amino acids: CASSWTGWDQETQYF. The genes are TRBV6-2 or TRBV6-3 and TRBJ2-5; the match to TRBD1 covers 7 bases. V shed 4 bases and J 0 bases; nucleotides not matched to a gene: 5. This CDR3 is 15 amino acids long. Germline values: CDR1 MNHEY, CDR2 SVGEGT.

This clonotype was counted at least ten times. The V call is TRBV6-1, the J call TRBJ2-2; perhaps D is TRBD1 or TRBD2 (7 bases each). V was shortened by 6 bases and J by 7 bases, with 15 bases between the two germline ends. Looked up from germline, CDR1 is MNHNS and CDR2 is SASEGT. CDR3 length: 14 amino acids. CDR3 residues: CASSGGTAGGELFF. The CDR3, as DNA: TGTGCCAGCAGCGGGGGGACAGCAGGCGGGGAGCTGTTTTTT.

CDR3 in amino acids: CASKRGRTNQPQHF. The CDR3 nucleotides are TGTGCCAGCAAACGCGGACGAACAAATCAGCCCCAGCATTTT. The chain has TRBV6-1 and TRBJ1-5; no clear D. The germline CDR1 and CDR2 sequences are MNHNS and SASEGT. V dropped 7 bases and J dropped 4 bases, with 14 bases sitting between them. The CDR3 runs to 14 residues.

V is TRBV27 and J is TRBJ1-2; D is unresolved. Germline-derived CDR1 and CDR2 are MNHEY and SMNVEV (reference sequence). V lost 5 bases and J lost 4, with 11 bases in between. This CDR3 has 13 residues. This CDR3 reads CASSRQHGYGYTF. As DNA, the CDR3 is TGTGCCAGCAGTCGACAACACGGCTATGGCTACACCTTC.

This clonotype occurred many times. The chain is built from TRBV6-2 or TRBV6-3 and TRBJ2-7; D unresolved. This CDR3 has 15 residues. V gave up 6 bases and J gave up 7 bases, with 22 bases separating them. Germline CDR1 reads MNHEY; CDR2 reads SVGEGT. This chain's CDR3 is CASSPGRDPTREQYF. CDR3 bases: TGTGCCAGCAGCCCCGGACGCGATCCCACCCGGGAGCAGTACTTC.

This clonotype appeared a few times. The V call is TRBV11-2, the J call TRBJ2-5; perhaps TRBD1 as D (5 bases). The germline V gene has CDR1 SGHAT and CDR2 FQNNGV. The CDR3 has 15 amino acids. The germline V and J ends were trimmed by 3 bases and 5 bases, with 16 bases remaining between them. This CDR3 reads CASSLLMQGGETQYF. The CDR3 DNA sequence: TGTGCCAGCAGCTTGCTCATGCAGGGTGGGGAGACCCAGTACTTC. Supplemented by reference TRBV11-2 and TRBJ2-5, the full variable domain reads EAGVAQSPRYKIIEKRQSVAFWCNPISGHATLYWYQQILGQGPKLLIQFQNNGVVDDSQLPKDRFSAERLKGVDSTLKIQPAKLEDSAVYLCASSLLMQGGETQYFGPGTRLLVL.

This clonotype was detected once. The V and J genes are TRBV7-8 and TRBJ1-2, with a weak D call TRBD1 (6 bases). CDR1 SGHVS and CDR2 FQNEAQ come from the germline V gene. V lost 1 base and J 6 bases, leaving 21 bases between the germline ends. The CDR3 has 17 residues. CDR3 sequence reads: CASSLVLTSTGWDGYTF. CDR3 DNA sequence: TGTGCCAGCAGCTTAGTCCTTACATCGACAGGTTGGGATGGCTACACCTTC.

This clonotype was counted many times. The CDR3 protein is CASSLAGHGELFF. CDR3 nucleotides: TGTGCCAGCAGCCTGGCGGGGCACGGGGAGCTGTTTTTT. V usage is TRBV12-3 or TRBV12-4 and J usage is TRBJ2-2; perhaps TRBD2 as D (6 bases). V lost 6 bases and J 7 bases, leaving 12 bases between the germline ends. The CDR3 length is 13 residues.